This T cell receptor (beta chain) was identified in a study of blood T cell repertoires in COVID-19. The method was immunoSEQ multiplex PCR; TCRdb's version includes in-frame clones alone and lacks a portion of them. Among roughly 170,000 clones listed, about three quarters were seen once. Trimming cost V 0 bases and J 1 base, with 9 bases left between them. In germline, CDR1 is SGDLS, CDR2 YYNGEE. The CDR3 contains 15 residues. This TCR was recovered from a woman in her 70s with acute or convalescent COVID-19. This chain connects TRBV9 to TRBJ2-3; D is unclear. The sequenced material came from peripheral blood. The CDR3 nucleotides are TGTGCCAGCAGCGTAGGAGGATACCGCACAGATACGCAGTATTTT. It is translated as CASSVGGYRTDTQYF.